This record looks at one T cell receptor (beta chain) sequence and its context. This entry is derived from a study of blood T cell repertoires in COVID-19. About the research overall: PBMCs, B-cell-depleted T cells, or T cells were the source of the cDNA or gDNA that made up the material.

Those who participated ranged in age from roughly 18 to 95 years and resided in about two dozen US areas. Which cohort a participant joined came from the clinical history participants gave. Original methodology: Amplification of reference gene primers was used by the study to estimate nucleated cell counts. Here immunoSEQ multiplex PCR was the method, and the copy in TCRdb shows in-frame clones only, minus some. Clonal size and the V and J genes are those of that table, whereas D and trimming came from the DNA. The profile shows approximately 250,000 clones, 70% to 90% of them singletons. The TCR originated in a woman aged 50 to 60 with acute COVID-19. The sequenced sample was PBMCs or T cells enriched from blood (not recorded which).

In nucleotides, the CDR3 is TGTGCCAGCAGACTTGTAGCGGGGGTCATGAGTGAGCAGTTCTTC. Translated: CASRLVAGVMSEQFF. The J gene is TRBJ2-1, the V gene TRBV2, with 9 nucleotides matching TRBD2. The J segment lost 9 bases and the V segment lost 6 bases, leaving 12 bases of the junction unmatched. The CDR3 is made up of 15 amino acids. Germline V lookup: CDR1 SNHLY, CDR2 FYNNEI.